This TCR beta chain was observed in a study of spatial heterogeneity in lung cancer. Whole-study context: Consistently, beta-chain sequences turned up in larger numbers than alpha-chain sequences did. On average, each unique TCR and UMI combination appeared more than ten times in raw reads.

There are a few counts of this clonotype. J was trimmed by 3 bases and V by 5 bases; bases with no gene match: 6. Germline V gene sequence: CDR1 SGHAT, CDR2 FQNNGV. The CDR3 runs 15 residues. Stated time point: sample taken at primary tumor resection. Frozen PBMC, nontumor lung or tumor provided whole RNA, which was sequenced unsorted. The cohort: approximately 74 early-stage, untreated non-small cell lung cancer patients. Single TCR cDNA molecules each had their own unique molecular identifier. TCRdb recomputed calls from the 5' RACE reads with MiXCR, one row per CDR3 protein. The sample consists of 85,000 to 100,000 distinct CDR3 sequences, 9.5% to 15% of them appearing once.

The gene calls are TRBV11-2 and TRBJ1-5; 8 nucleotides line up with TRBD1. The starting material was PBMCs, obtained at surgery. This clonotype originated in a male donor with early-stage non-small cell lung cancer. CDR3 region: CASSQHRGANQPQHF. As DNA, the CDR3 is TGTGCCAGCAGCCAACACAGGGGGGCCAATCAGCCCCAGCATTTT.